This entry lists 29 T cell receptor beta chains sequenced from one sample in a study of PD-L1 blockade in urothelial cancer. Specified time point: pretreatment peripheral blood. The repertoire was sequenced with immunoSEQ multiplex PCR; TCRdb's copy has only in-frame clones and lacks some. Seen here are tens of thousands of clones, 84% observed once, and the top ten hold 9% to 9.5%. Here the sequenced sample was PBMCs, taken around atezolizumab (anti-PD-L1) treatment. All receptors come from a woman in her 70s with urothelial cancer.

This clone has just one count. The CDR3 DNA is TGTGCCAGCAGGTGGGGCCCTCGCAATGAGCAGTTCTTC. Its protein product is CASRWGPRNEQFF. The rearrangement links TRBV27 to TRBJ2-1; a weak D match, TRBD1 (5 bases). The germline gives CDR1 MNHEY, CDR2 SMNVEV (reference sequence). V dropped 6 bases and J dropped 6 bases, with 12 bases sitting between them. The CDR3 has 13 residues.

The chain has TRBV19 and TRBJ1-1, with D possibly being TRBD1 (5 bases). Trimming took 8 bases from V and 3 from J, leaving 7 bases between them. CDR1 is LNHDA, CDR2 SQIVND, per germline (reference sequence). This CDR3 has 11 residues. In nucleotides, the CDR3 is TGTGCCAGTTCAGGGTACACTGAAGCTTTCTTT. Translation gives CASSGYTEAFF. The entire variable domain, with the rest obtained from reference TRBV19 and TRBJ1-1, is as follows: DGGITQSPKYLFRKEGQNVTLSCEQNLNHDAMYWYRQDPGQGLRLIYYSQIVNDFQKGDIAEGYSVSREKKESFPLTVTSAQKNPTAFYLCASSGYTEAFFGQGTRLTVV.

V and J are TRBV12-5 and TRBJ2-3; TRBD2 aligns across 10 bases. Trimming removed 5 bases from V and 6 bases from J; junction bases left unmatched: 8. This CDR3 is 15 amino acids long. Per the germline V gene, CDR1 is LGHNT and CDR2 is FRNRAP. The CDR3 region has the DNA TGTGCTAGTGGTACCGGGACTAGCGTGCTTGATACGCAGTATTTT. Protein product: CASGTGTSVLDTQYF. Full variable domain (remainder filled in from reference TRBV12-5 and TRBJ2-3): DARVTQTPRHKVTEMGQEVTMRCQPILGHNTVFWYRQTMMQGLELLAYFRNRAPLDDSGMPKDRFSAEMPDATLATLKIQPSEPRDSAVYFCASGTGTSVLDTQYFGPGTRLTVL.

The rearrangement links TRBV5-8 to TRBJ2-3, with no clear D. Trimming pared 5 bases from V and 4 bases from J, leaving 17 bases between. Germline V CDR1 and CDR2: SGHTS, YDEGEE. This CDR3 comprises 15 residues. As DNA, the CDR3 is TGTGCCAGCAGGCACGCGCGGTCCGACGCAGATACGCAGTATTTT. This sequence encodes CASRHARSDADTQYF.

The rearrangement joins TRBV6-6 to TRBJ1-5; TRBD1 matches 8 bases. The CDR3 sequence is 15 residues long. With V trimmed by 5 bases and J by 8 bases, 11 bases remained unmatched. The germline V gene has CDR1 MNHNY and CDR2 SVGAGI (reference sequence). The DNA of the CDR3 is TGTGCCAGCAGTCCTTCTCAGGGGGCCCGTGAGCCCCAGCATTTT. Translation gives CASSPSQGAREPQHF.

The gene calls are TRBV7-6 and TRBJ2-7, with 9 bases matching TRBD1. Germline CDR1 is SGHVS and CDR2 is FNYEAQ. The junction had 5 bases not matched to a gene; V was cut back by 1 base and J by 4 bases. The CDR3 spans 15 residues. DNA for the CDR3: TGTGCCAGCAGCTTAGGGACAGGGGAGGTTTACGAGCAGTACTTC. Its translation: CASSLGTGEVYEQYF.

The rearrangement uses TRBV4-2 and TRBJ2-1; weak D call: TRBD2 (8 bases). This CDR3 comprises 18 residues. V lost 4 bases to trimming and J lost 4 bases, with 23 bases between them. Germline V gene sequence: CDR1 LGHNA, CDR2 YNFKEQ. The CDR3 DNA reads TGTGCCAGCAGCCTCCAGGGGGGCGGGAGGTTGCTTTACAATGAGCAGTTCTTC. Protein product: CASSLQGGGRLLYNEQFF.

The chain uses TRBV2 and TRBJ2-1; 10 bases are a match to TRBD2. CDR3 length: 15 amino acids. With 6 bases clipped from V and 7 bases from J, the junction kept 9 bases outside the gene matches. Germline lookup yields CDR1 SNHLY and CDR2 FYNNEI. As DNA, the CDR3 is TGTGCCAGCAGGTGGGCTAGCGGGAGTTTAAATGAGCAGTTCTTC. Encoded protein: CASRWASGSLNEQFF.

The chain recombines TRBV20-1 with TRBJ2-3; possible D gene TRBD2, 5 bases. The germline V and J ends were trimmed by 6 bases and 10 bases, with 14 bases remaining between them. This CDR3 region has 11 residues. CDR1 is DFQATT, CDR2 SNEGSKA, per germline (reference sequence). This chain's CDR3 is CSAGSSRAQYF. CDR3 in DNA: TGCAGTGCCGGTTCTAGCCGAGCGCAGTATTTT.

This chain joins TRBV7-9 and TRBJ2-5, with 10 bases aligning to TRBD2. This CDR3 has 19 residues. The V gene's germline CDR1 is SEHNR and CDR2 FQNEAQ (reference sequence). The V and J ends lost 0 bases and 2 bases, in that order; junction bases with no gene match: 12. The CDR3 DNA sequence: TGTGCCAGCAGCTTAGCGAAGCGGGAGGGCCCGGGACCACAAGAGACCCAGTACTTC. Protein sequence: CASSLAKREGPGPQETQYF.

J is TRBJ1-6 and V is TRBV10-3; tentatively, D is TRBD1 (6 bases). Trimming took off 11 bases at V and 5 bases at J, with 10 bases between the two ends. Germline lookup yields CDR1 ENHRY and CDR2 SYGVKD. The CDR3 loop spans 12 amino acids. The CDR3, as DNA: TGTGCCGTGCGGACAGATAATTCACCCCTCCACTTT. It encodes CAVRTDNSPLHF.

The chain has TRBV30 and TRBJ1-6; D gene ambiguous. CDR3 length: 17 amino acids. V lost 2 bases and J 0 bases, leaving 14 bases between the germline ends. The germline V gene encodes CDR1 GTSNPN and CDR2 SVGIG (reference sequence). The CDR3, as DNA: TGTGCCTGGAGTTCTTTTCACGGGAGCTCCTATAATTCACCCCTCCACTTT. Its protein is CAWSSFHGSSYNSPLHF.

The chain has TRBV7-2 and TRBJ1-1; 9 bases are shared with TRBD1. Trimming removed 5 bases from V and 3 bases from J; junction bases left unmatched: 7. The length of the CDR3 is 15 residues. The V gene's germline CDR1 is SGHTA and CDR2 FQGNSA. CDR3 coding DNA: TGTGCCAGCAGCCCATGGGACAGGGAGTACACTGAAGCTTTCTTT. Its translation: CASSPWDREYTEAFF.

This clone appeared a single time. This chain's CDR3 is CASSEGVKYTEQYF. DNA for the CDR3: TGTGCCAGCAGCGAGGGGGTTAAGTATACCGAGCAGTACTTC. This sequence joins TRBV9 and TRBJ2-7, with a possible D match to TRBD1 (6 bases). The CDR3 contains 14 residues. Germline V gene data show CDR1 as SGDLS and CDR2 as YYNGEE. V was cut by 3 bases and J by 6 bases, with 16 bases left in between.

The V gene is TRBV6-1, the J gene TRBJ1-4; 7 bases match TRBD1. The germline V gene encodes CDR1 MNHNS and CDR2 SASEGT. The CDR3 sequence is 14 residues long. V dropped 7 bases and J dropped 7; count of bases not matched to a gene: 9. The CDR3, as DNA: TGTGCCAGCAAAAGACAGGGTGGTGTTGAAAAACTGTTTTTT. Protein: CASKRQGGVEKLFF.

The V call is TRBV18, the J call TRBJ2-5, with TRBD1 identical over 7 bases. The CDR3 runs to 15 residues. V lost 3 bases and J lost 5; bases outside the gene matches: 9. CDR1 and CDR2 from the germline V gene are KGHSH and LQKENI. The CDR3 nucleotides are TGTGCCAGCTCACCTTCCTGGGGGACAGAGGAGACCCAGTACTTC. Encoded protein: CASSPSWGTEETQYF.

This chain uses TRBV6-5 with TRBJ2-5; D is perhaps TRBD1 (6 bases). Germline V gene lookup returns CDR1 MNHEY and CDR2 SVGAGI. The CDR3 loop spans 13 amino acids. Trimming took 2 bases from V and 9 from J, leaving 13 bases between them. CDR3: CASSYGFGGAQYF. The CDR3 nucleotides read TGTGCCAGCAGTTACGGGTTTGGGGGCGCCCAGTACTTC.

The chain carries TRBV18 and TRBJ1-3; D might be TRBD1 (5 bases). Deletions cut 3 bases from V and 0 bases from J, with 6 bases between. Germline V gives CDR1 KGHSH, CDR2 LQKENI. This CDR3 has 14 amino acids. DNA for the CDR3: TGTGCCAGCTCACCGGGACTCTCTGGAAACACCATATATTTT. As protein: CASSPGLSGNTIYF. Variable domain in full (rest from reference TRBV18 and TRBJ1-3): NAGVMQNPRHLVRRRGQEARLRCSPMKGHSHVYWYRQLPEEGLKFMVYLQKENIIDESGMPKERFSAEFPKEGPSILRIQQVVRGDSAAYFCASSPGLSGNTIYFGEGSWLTVV.

The J gene is TRBJ2-3, the V gene TRBV6-5; TRBD1 is a possible D gene (6 bases). V lost 0 bases and J lost 0, with 10 bases in between. CDR1 MNHEY and CDR2 SVGAGI come from the germline V gene. The length of the CDR3 is 16 residues. The CDR3 nucleotides read TGTGCCAGCAGTTACTCCCCGGACAGAAGCACAGATACGCAGTATTTT. Translated, it gives CASSYSPDRSTDTQYF.

J is TRBJ1-1 and V is TRBV18, with a weak D call TRBD1 (6 bases). Trimming removed 2 bases from V and 5 bases from J, with 18 bases in between. Germline CDR1 reads KGHSH; CDR2 reads LQKENI. This CDR3 has 16 amino acids. The CDR3 loop is CASSPMVGGPRTEAFF. In nucleotides, the CDR3 is TGTGCCAGCTCACCAATGGTCGGGGGGCCCCGAACTGAAGCTTTCTTT.

The rearrangement joins TRBV10-3 to TRBJ2-7, with unresolved D. This CDR3 is 14 amino acids long. The germline V gene has CDR1 ENHRY and CDR2 SYGVKD. The V end lost 3 bases, the J end lost 3 bases, and 12 bases lay between the germline ends. The CDR3 here is CAISEYPENYEQYF. The CDR3 nucleotides read TGTGCCATCAGTGAATATCCGGAGAACTACGAGCAGTACTTC.

The chain carries TRBV7-9 and TRBJ1-6, with 10 bases aligning to TRBD1. CDR3 length equals 13 residues. Trimming at V came to 8 bases and at J to 7 bases, leaving 2 bases not matched to a gene. Germline CDR1 reads SEHNR; CDR2 reads FQNEAQ (reference sequence). CDR3 residues: CASQGQGNSPLHF. CDR3 DNA: TGTGCCAGCCAGGGACAGGGGAATTCACCCCTCCACTTT.

The chain links TRBV21-1 to TRBJ1-2; the tabulated D call, TRBD1, remains unverified against the DNA. TRBV21-1 is designated a pseudogene. The CDR3 length is 12 residues. The CDR3 region is CARGQGFIGYTF. Written as DNA, the CDR3 is TGTGCCAGAGGACAGGGCTTCATTGGCTACACCTTC.

This clone has only a few counts. This sequence joins TRBV7-9 and TRBJ2-3, with TRBD1 identical over 8 bases. The V and J ends lost 2 bases and 3 bases, in that order; junction bases with no gene match: 10. The CDR3 spans 17 residues. CDR1 SEHNR and CDR2 FQNEAQ come from the germline V gene (reference sequence). In DNA, the CDR3 is TGTGCCAGCAGCTTAACTTCGGGGACAGGAGGGACAGATACGCAGTATTTT. This codes for CASSLTSGTGGTDTQYF.

The rearrangement uses TRBV6-1 and TRBJ2-1; 12 bases map to TRBD2. The ends lost 5 bases at V and 6 bases at J; junction bases unmatched: 2. CDR1 is MNHNS, CDR2 SASEGT, per germline. This CDR3 comprises 14 residues. CDR3 sequence (DNA): TGTGCCAGCAGTCTAGCGGGGGGGCTCAATGAGCAGTTCTTC. Translating it yields CASSLAGGLNEQFF.

This sequence joins TRBV11-1 and TRBJ2-7; D not certain. Germline CDR1 reads SGHAT; CDR2 reads FQDESV (reference sequence). The CDR3 runs to 15 residues. Trimming stripped 1 base from V and 1 base from J, with 11 bases between. This CDR3 reads CASSLEWARSYEQYF. Written as DNA, the CDR3 is TGTGCCAGCAGCTTAGAGTGGGCTCGGTCCTACGAGCAGTACTTC. The full variable domain, completed using reference TRBV11-1 and TRBJ2-7, is EAEVAQSPRYKITEKSQAVAFWCDPISGHATLYWYRQILGQGPELLVQFQDESVVDDSQLPKDRFSAERLKGVDSTLKIQPAELGDSAMYLCASSLEWARSYEQYFGPGTRLTVT.

CDR3 sequence (DNA): TGTGCCAGCAGTGAGCGGGGGGGCCGCAATGAGCAGTTCTTC. It translates to CASSERGGRNEQFF. V and J are TRBV2 and TRBJ2-1; 9 bases line up with TRBD2. Germline trimming cut 3 bases from V and 6 bases from J; bases unmatched to any gene: 3. CDR1 is SNHLY, CDR2 FYNNEI, per germline. The CDR3 is 14 amino acids.

This clone was picked up one time. The chain carries TRBV27 and TRBJ1-5; TRBD1 aligns across 10 bases. The CDR3 has 15 amino acids. Germline loops: CDR1 MNHEY, CDR2 SMNVEV (reference sequence). V gave up 4 bases and J gave up 5 bases; unmatched junction bases: 5. CDR3 DNA sequence: TGTGCCAGCAGTTCAGGACAGGGGGTTTATCAGCCCCAGCATTTT. Its protein product is CASSSGQGVYQPQHF.

V gene TRBV5-1 combines with J gene TRBJ1-2; 9 bases are shared with TRBD1. With V trimmed by 4 bases and J by 2 bases, 6 bases remained unmatched. The CDR3 is 15 residues long. CDR1 is SGHRS, CDR2 YFSETQ, per germline. The CDR3 DNA follows: TGCGCCAGCAGCGGTCCGGGACAGGGCAACTATGGCTACACCTTC. Its protein product is CASSGPGQGNYGYTF.